The rows below give T cell receptor beta chains drawn from one sample of a study of post-analysis software for immune sequencing data. TCRdb analysed the PCR reads with MiXCR anew, one entry per CDR3 protein. The table shows some 700,000 distinct CDR3 sequences, with 55% to 70% occurring only once. The sample taken for sequencing was blood. All receptors derive from a girl aged 2 to 9 with multiple sclerosis. The CDR3 runs from the conserved cysteine through the conserved F or W. The order of the fields is D gene, V gene, J gene, CDR3 protein. A D gene is named only where the DNA matches it firmly.

>TRBD2|TRBV2|TRBJ2-1
CASRAGTSAYNEQFF
>NA|TRBV2|TRBJ2-2
CASSDLHGELFF
>NA|TRBV7-9|TRBJ1-2
CASSLDGSGLNYGYTF
>TRBD2|TRBV20-1|TRBJ2-1
CSARPGTSGRMNEQFF
>TRBD2|TRBV7-9|TRBJ2-1
CASGLAVYNEQFF
>TRBD2|TRBV30|TRBJ2-7
CAEGGGPEQYF
>NA|TRBV12-3/TRBV12-4|TRBJ2-5
CASSLSVAETQYF
>NA|TRBV4-2|TRBJ2-4
CASSQESAGGAGNIQYF
>TRBD2|TRBV5-1|NA
CASSPTSASYNEQYF
>NA|TRBV25-1|TRBJ2-3
CASSGASDSSTDTQYF